The entry below describes one T cell receptor (beta chain). This receptor's antigen is unknown. Since no conserved phenylalanine or tryptophan closes the CDR3, a read error is the likely cause. Relative to germline, V is 5 bases shorter and J is 1 base shorter, with 14 bases between their ends. The germline V gene encodes CDR1 GTSNPN and CDR2 SVGIG (reference sequence). The CDR3 has 14 residues if both end residues are counted. Only the CDR3 DNA stays, 42 bases, in frame from base 1. The sample belongs to a study of regulatory T cells in long-lasting Graves disease (dated by TCRdb to the early 2020s). General notes on the study: Antithyroid drugs had been taken for less than 3 months by newly diagnosed Graves' disease patients. A total of roughly 33 samples underwent TCR sequencing: some 13 from persistent and around 20 from newly diagnosed Graves' disease patients. Peripheral blood TCR sequencing and RNA sequencing compared persistent Graves' disease patients with newly diagnosed Graves' disease patients. The study was registered as a clinical trial and conducted in China. On the study overall, not on this receptor specifically: The authors noted that the small sample size was a limitation that may lower accuracy. Because the primary lesion, thyroid tissue, could not be accessed, the study looked at peripheral blood alone. Sequencing and analysis were restricted to the TCR beta chain. Lower TCR Shannon entropy and fewer highly expanded clones were observed in persistent Graves' disease patients than in newly diagnosed patients, which suggested clonal expansion. Patients with persistent disease shared more public clonotypes (roughly 2,900) than newly diagnosed patients did (around 1,000). Persistent disease showed preferential use of TRBV28, TRBJ1-2 and TRBJ2-5, whereas newly diagnosed disease favored TRBV20-1 and TRBJ2-1.

The library came from multiplex PCR. Sequencing was carried out with an Illumina HiSeq 4000. CDR3 regions were amplified by Arm-PCR with iRepertoire HTBI primers to construct TCR beta libraries. Before sequencing, the PCR products underwent gel purification. As for the authors' bioinformatics: A total of under 80 TRBV and 14 TRBJ segments were identified across samples and were used for gene usage analysis of CDR3 amino acid clonotypes. COPE and FqMerger were used to merge the filtered high-quality paired reads into contigs. Contigs were aligned with BLAST to IMGT TRBV, TRBD and TRBJ reference genes, and CDR3 was defined per IMGT. Highly expanded clones were defined as clonotypes with a frequency above 0.1%. Shannon entropy served as the measure of repertoire diversity, while the Gini coefficient captured V-J evenness. A clonotype was considered public if more than one individual shared it. Using fastp at Q25 and MiXCR, TCRdb reprocessed the public reads and kept productive beta chains. Entries that share a CDR3 protein sequence are merged under the most common genes and DNA. Clone size and V and J calls follow TCRdb, not the original study. The sample includes about 620,000 distinct CDR3 sequences, with about 16% observed a single time. About 20% of the sample comes from the top ten.

Interpreted using the paper, the time point label stands for: newly diagnosed GD, antithyroid drugs for less than 3 months. For both TCR sequencing and RNA sequencing, RNA was extracted from PBMCs in TRIzol. Graves' disease was diagnosed according to American Thyroid Association guidelines. Recruitment of patients was carried out at an endocrinology department in Xi'an, China. Each patient gave approximately 10 milliliters of peripheral blood, collected in an EDTA anticoagulant tube. PBMCs were isolated by Ficoll Paque Plus density gradient separation without further T cell sorting. An Agilent 2100 Bioanalyzer and agarose gel were used to assess RNA quality, and a NanoDrop 2000 was used to measure RNA concentration. The same data also contributed to another study, on T cells in Graves' hyperthyroidism and ophthalmopathy. The second source states: A patient counted as having stable Graves' hyperthyroidism if no progression to ophthalmopathy occurred over 18 months of follow-up. Hyperthyroidism patients were newly diagnosed, had a disease duration of under 2 months, and were aged 18 to 65 years. Any patient with an uncontrolled infection, another autoimmune disease, pregnancy or lactation was excluded. Clinical symptoms, serum thyroxine and TRAb, thyroid ultrasound, and orbital computed tomography formed the basis for the diagnoses. For the first round of RT-PCR on the TCR CDR3, the HTBI primer set was used together with the Qiagen OneStep RT-PCR kit. Most expanded thyroid clonotypes (frequency above 0.001) were also detected in blood, suggesting blood repertoires may reflect thyroid immune responses. A model built on a 13 V-J signature distinguished ophthalmopathy from stable hyperthyroidism, reaching 85% to 90% sensitivity and about 81% specificity in cross-validation and 80%/75% in testing. In validation, progression to ophthalmopathy was predicted by the model with nearly 71% sensitivity and approximately 78% specificity, a median of approximately 6.5 months before onset. TCR V-J signatures able to tell the groups apart were searched for in a discovery cohort of 100 patients, of whom 43 had Graves' ophthalmopathy and 57 had stable Graves' hyperthyroidism. Prospective prediction of ophthalmopathy was tested in an independent validation cohort of 18 to 20 hyperthyroidism patients and 17 patients who later progressed to ophthalmopathy. The approximately 97 discovery patients were randomly divided into training and test sets at a 7:3 ratio. In addition, the study compared T-cell repertoires in thyroid tissue and in blood from roughly 6 Graves' hyperthyroidism patients. Once sampling was done, hyperthyroidism patients were given methimazole at a starting dose of 30 mg daily, whereas ophthalmopathy patients were given high-dose intravenous methylprednisolone. A second multiplex PCR round built the libraries, followed by size selection and purification. The libraries were sequenced on an Illumina HiSeq2000 using paired-end 100 bp reads. Raw data were processed with SOAPnuke, discarding reads with adapters, uncalled bases, mean Phred below 15, or no exact constant-primer or identifier match. High-quality paired reads were merged with COPE v1.2.5, and unique nucleotide sequences were defined as clonotypes. MiTCR v1.1 was used to align the clonotypes against IMGT TRBV, TRBD and TRBJ reference segments. Only V-J combinations with frequency above 0.0001, covering 99% to 99.2% of repertoires, were analysed. The TCS score was defined as F50 (clonal expansion) divided by E x V (chaos), with BLOSUM62-based TCRdist calculated between CDR3 peptides within each V-J. Welch's t-statistics and random forest reduced 500 to 650 V-J features to roughly 13, which were used in a naive Bayes classifier (R e1071). Sample size was not statistically predetermined, and blinding of investigators to group allocation was not performed. TCR Vbeta CDR3 sequencing of around 130 peripheral blood samples (roughly 41 ophthalmopathy, 70 to 85 hyperthyroidism and some 17 progressor patients) is reported in the paper.

This TCR was recovered from a woman in her thirties with Graves disease. Donor details come from another sample of the same person, matched by shared clones. The chain is assembled from TRBV30 and TRBJ2-5, with TRBD2 perhaps the D gene, on 6 matching bases. The sample was peripheral blood mononuclear cells (PBMCs), taken at new diagnosis, from a patient treated with antithyroid drugs. The DNA sequence is as follows: TGTGCCTGGCTCCGTAGCGGAGTCCAAGAGACCCAGTACCTC. Its protein reads: CAWLRSGVQETQYL.